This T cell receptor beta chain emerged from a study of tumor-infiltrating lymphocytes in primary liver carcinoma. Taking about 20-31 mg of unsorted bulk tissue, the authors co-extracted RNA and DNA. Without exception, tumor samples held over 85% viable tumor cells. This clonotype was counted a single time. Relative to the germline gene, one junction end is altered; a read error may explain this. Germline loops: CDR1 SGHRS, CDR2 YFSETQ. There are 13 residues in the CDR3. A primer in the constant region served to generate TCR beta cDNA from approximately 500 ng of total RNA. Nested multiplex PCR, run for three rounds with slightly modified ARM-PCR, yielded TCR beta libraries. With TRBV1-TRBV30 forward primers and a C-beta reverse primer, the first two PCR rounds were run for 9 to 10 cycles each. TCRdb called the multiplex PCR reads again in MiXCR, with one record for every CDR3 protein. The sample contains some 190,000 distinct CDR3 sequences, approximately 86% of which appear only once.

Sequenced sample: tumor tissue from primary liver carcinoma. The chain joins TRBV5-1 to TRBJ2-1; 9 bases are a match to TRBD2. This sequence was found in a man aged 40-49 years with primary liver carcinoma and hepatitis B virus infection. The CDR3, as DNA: TGCTCCAGCAGCTTGGGAGTAGCGGGAGAGGAGTTCTTC. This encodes CSSSLGVAGEEFF.